The subject of this entry is one T cell receptor (beta chain). Its matching antigen is unknown. This entry is derived from a study of Graves' ophthalmopathy and Graves' hyperthyroidism. Using RNA transcripts, the TCR beta CDR3 regions were amplified. Following a first-round RT-PCR that used HTBI primers, a second-round multiplex PCR was carried out. TCRdb recomputed calls from the multiplex PCR reads with MiXCR, one row per CDR3 protein. Here the sample spans over a million distinct CDR3 sequences, about 36% being singletons. Thyroid ultrasound, orbital computed tomography, TRAb, serum thyroxine and clinical symptoms formed the basis of diagnosis. The CDR3 covers 11 residues. V dropped 0 bases and J dropped 10 bases, with 7 bases sitting between them. Germline CDR1 reads SGHKS; CDR2 reads YYEKEE (reference sequence). Whole-study results and caveats: Most thyroid-expanded clonotypes exceeding 0.001 frequency were also found in blood.

The sequenced sample consisted of peripheral blood or thyroid tissue (not recorded which). This TCR was sampled from an adult man with Graves' hyperthyroidism. V and J are TRBV5-5 and TRBJ1-2, with unresolved D. The DNA of the CDR3 is TGTGCCAGCAGCTTGGACACCTACTACACCTTC. This translates into CASSLDTYYTF.